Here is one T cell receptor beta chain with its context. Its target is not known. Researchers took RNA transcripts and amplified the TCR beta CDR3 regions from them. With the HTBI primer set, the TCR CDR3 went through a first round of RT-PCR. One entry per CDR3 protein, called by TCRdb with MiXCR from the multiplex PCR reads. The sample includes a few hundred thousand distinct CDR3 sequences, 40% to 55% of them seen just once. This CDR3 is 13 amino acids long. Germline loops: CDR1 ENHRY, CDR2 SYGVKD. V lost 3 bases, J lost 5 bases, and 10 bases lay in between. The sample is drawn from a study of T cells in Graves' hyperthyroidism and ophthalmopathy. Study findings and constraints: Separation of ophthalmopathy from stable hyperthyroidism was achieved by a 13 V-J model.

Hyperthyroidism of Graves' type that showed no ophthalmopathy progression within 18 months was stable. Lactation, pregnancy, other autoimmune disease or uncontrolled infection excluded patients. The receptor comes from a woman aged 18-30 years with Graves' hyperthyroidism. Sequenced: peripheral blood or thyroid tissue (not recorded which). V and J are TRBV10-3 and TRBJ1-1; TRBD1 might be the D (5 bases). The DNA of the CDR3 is TGTGCCATCAGTGATGAGGGGAGAACTGAAGCTTTCTTT. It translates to CAISDEGRTEAFF.